A single sample gave rise to the 2 T cell receptor beta chains below, sequenced in a study of blood T cell repertoires in COVID-19. Assay used: immunoSEQ multiplex PCR; TCRdb lists only in-frame clones, some missing. Among approximately 220,000 clones listed, about four fifths were seen once. The sample taken for sequencing was peripheral blood. The receptors here all came from a middle-aged woman with active or convalescent COVID-19.

This chain joins TRBV25-1 and TRBJ1-2; TRBD1 agrees at 7 bases. The V and J ends lost 4 bases and 4 bases, in that order; junction bases with no gene match: 9. This CDR3 contains 15 residues. In germline, CDR1 is MGHDK, CDR2 SYGVNS. CDR3 in DNA: TGTGCCAGCAGTGCAAGGGACAGACGTTCCTATGGCTACACCTTC. The encoded protein is CASSARDRRSYGYTF.

This clone was seen a single time. The chain couples TRBV24-1 to TRBJ1-2; TRBD1 aligns across 12 bases. V dropped 5 bases and J dropped 8; count of bases not matched to a gene: 17. There are 18 residues in the CDR3. Germline V gene data show CDR1 as KGHDR and CDR2 as SFDVKD. CDR3 sequence reads: CATSGDRDRGPSIKGYTF. In DNA form, the CDR3 reads TGTGCCACCAGTGGCGACCGGGACAGGGGGCCCTCAATCAAGGGCTACACCTTC.